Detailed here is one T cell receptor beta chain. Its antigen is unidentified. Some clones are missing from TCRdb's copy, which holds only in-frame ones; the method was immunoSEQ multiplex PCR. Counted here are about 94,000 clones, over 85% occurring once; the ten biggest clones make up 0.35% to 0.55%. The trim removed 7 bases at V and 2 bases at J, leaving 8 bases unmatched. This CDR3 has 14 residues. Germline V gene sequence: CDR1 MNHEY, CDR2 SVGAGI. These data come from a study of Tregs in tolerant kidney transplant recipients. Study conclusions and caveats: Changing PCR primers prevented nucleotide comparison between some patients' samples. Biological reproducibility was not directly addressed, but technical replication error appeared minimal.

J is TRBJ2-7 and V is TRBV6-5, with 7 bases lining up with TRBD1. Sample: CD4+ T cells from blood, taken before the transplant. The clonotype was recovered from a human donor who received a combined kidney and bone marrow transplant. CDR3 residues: CASMRGPATYEQYF. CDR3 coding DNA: TGTGCCAGCATGAGGGGGCCAGCTACCTACGAGCAGTACTTC.